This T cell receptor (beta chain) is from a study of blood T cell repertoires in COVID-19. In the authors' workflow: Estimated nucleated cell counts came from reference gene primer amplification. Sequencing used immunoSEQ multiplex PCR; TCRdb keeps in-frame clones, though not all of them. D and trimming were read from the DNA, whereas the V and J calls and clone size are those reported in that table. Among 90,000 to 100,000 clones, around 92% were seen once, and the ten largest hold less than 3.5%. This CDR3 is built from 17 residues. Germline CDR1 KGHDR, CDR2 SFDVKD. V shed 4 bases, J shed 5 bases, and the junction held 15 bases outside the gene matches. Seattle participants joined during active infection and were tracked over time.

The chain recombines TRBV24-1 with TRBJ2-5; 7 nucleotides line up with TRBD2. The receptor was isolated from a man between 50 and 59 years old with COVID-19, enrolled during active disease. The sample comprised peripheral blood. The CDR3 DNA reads TGTGCCACCAGTGAGCCCTTCGGCGGGGGTAGCAGGGAGACCCAGTACTTC. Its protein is CATSEPFGGGSRETQYF.